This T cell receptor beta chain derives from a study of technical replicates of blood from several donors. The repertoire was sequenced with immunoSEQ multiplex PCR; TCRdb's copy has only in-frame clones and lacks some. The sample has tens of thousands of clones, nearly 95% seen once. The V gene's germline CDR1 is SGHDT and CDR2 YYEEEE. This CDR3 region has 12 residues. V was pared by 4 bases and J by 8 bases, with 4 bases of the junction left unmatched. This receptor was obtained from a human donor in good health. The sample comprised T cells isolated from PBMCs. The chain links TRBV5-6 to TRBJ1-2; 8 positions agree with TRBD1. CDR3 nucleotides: TGTGCCAGCAGCCTTGGACAGGGCGGCTACACCTTC. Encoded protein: CASSLGQGGYTF.